Described below is a single T cell receptor (beta chain) sequence and its context. It has no known antigen specificity. Per-nucleotide qualities are absent, and no much larger clonotype sits a single base away. The sample belongs to a study of blood T cell repertoires in COVID-19 (TCRdb year 2020). A note on the overall study: Samples covering the acute and convalescent phases of COVID-19 were provided by collaborators in the United States, Italy and Spain. The prospective study material was composed of cDNA or gDNA derived from T cells, B-cell-depleted T cells, or PBMCs. The dataset comprised deeply sampled blood TCRbeta repertoires from subjects exposed to, actively infected with, or recovered from COVID-19. The repertoires were made available in a free public database intended to serve as a resource for research on the immune response to SARS-CoV-2. Samples came from the ongoing ImmuneRACE study (first 160 participants) plus 1,254 subjects from 6 global collaborators. Sample metadata almost always included a de-identified subject ID, COVID-19 status, age in years and sex. Where available, HLA class I and class II types were obtained from metadata supplied by the sample provider rather than from assay-based typing.

Another Seattle source contributed samples from volunteer blood donors who had recovered from COVID-19. Collaborating institutions collected whole blood in K2EDTA tubes following their own protocols. For TCRbeta analysis, collaborator samples were shipped as frozen whole blood, as isolated PBMCs, or as DNA extracted from either sample type. TCRbeta CDR3 regions were amplified from genomic DNA using the immunoSEQ Assay, a bias-controlled multiplex PCR. The authors' analysis ran thus. Within the assay, amplification of reference gene primers was used to estimate how many nucleated cells each sample contained. Sequence reads were collapsed and filtered to measure the absolute abundance of every unique TCRbeta CDR3 rearrangement. For each sample, productive Simpson clonality was calculated by taking the square root of Simpson's diversity index across productive rearrangements. This is the immuneACCESS table as TCRdb keeps it, with only in-frame sequences that have V and J called. A part of the clones is gone; compared with another copy, unresolved V genes explain less than half, and the rest is unexplained. V and J calls and clone size follow that table, whereas D and trimming were derived from the DNA. This sample has about 260,000 clones in its table, and approximately 90% of those were observed once. The leading ten clones occupy 3.5% to 4.5% of the sample.

On the study overall, not on this receptor specifically: How much clinical and demographic metadata was included differed by source and by participant, and the metadata was provided uncurated.

In the germline V gene, CDR1 corresponds to SGHDT and CDR2 to YYEEEE. There are 13 amino acids in the CDR3, from cysteine to phenylalanine inclusive. Left in the record is the CDR3 DNA by itself, 39 bases read in frame from the first base. Trimming at the junction amounts to 0 bases on V and 3 bases on J, and the germline ends lie 5 bases apart. This TCR came from a man in his sixties who had recovered from COVID-19. This receptor chain uses TRBV5-6 and TRBJ2-3, with the D gene uncertain. Sequencing used peripheral blood. The CDR3 amino acid sequence is: CASSLERTDTQYF. The sequence in DNA is TGTGCCAGCAGCTTGGAGAGGACAGATACGCAGTATTTT.